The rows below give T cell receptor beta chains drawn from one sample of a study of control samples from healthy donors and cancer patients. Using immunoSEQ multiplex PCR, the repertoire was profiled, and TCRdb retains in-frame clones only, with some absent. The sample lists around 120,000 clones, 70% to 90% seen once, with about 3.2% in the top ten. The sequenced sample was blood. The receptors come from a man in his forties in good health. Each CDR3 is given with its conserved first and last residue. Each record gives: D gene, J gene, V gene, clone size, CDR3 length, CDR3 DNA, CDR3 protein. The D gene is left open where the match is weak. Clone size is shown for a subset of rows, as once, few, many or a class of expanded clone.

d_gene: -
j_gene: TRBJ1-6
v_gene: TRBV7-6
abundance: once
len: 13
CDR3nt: TGTGCCAGCAAGGACAATTGGGGTTCACCCCTCCACTTT
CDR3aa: CASKDNWGSPLHF

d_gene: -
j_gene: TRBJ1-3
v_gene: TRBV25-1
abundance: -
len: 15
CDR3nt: TGTGCCAGCAGTGAATCGGGGGCACAGGGAAACACCATATATTTT
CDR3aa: CASSESGAQGNTIYF

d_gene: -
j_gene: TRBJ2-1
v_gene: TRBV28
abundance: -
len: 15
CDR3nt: TGTGCCAGCCAAGGAGGGGGGGGCTCCTACAATGAGCAGTTCTTC
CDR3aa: CASQGGGGSYNEQFF

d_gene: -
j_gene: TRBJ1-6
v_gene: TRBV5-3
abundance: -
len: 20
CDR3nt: TGTGCCAGAAGCTTGCTTTACCCCGCCCCAGGAGGGCCGTATAATTCACCCCTCCACTTT
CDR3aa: CARSLLYPAPGGPYNSPLHF

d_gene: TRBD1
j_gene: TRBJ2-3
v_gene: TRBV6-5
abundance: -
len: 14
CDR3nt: TGTGCCAGCAGAACCGGACAGGGGGCTGTTACGCAGTATTTT
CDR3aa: CASRTGQGAVTQYF

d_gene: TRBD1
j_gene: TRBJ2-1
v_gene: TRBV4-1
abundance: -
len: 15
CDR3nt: TGCGCCAGCAGCACAGTAGGGGGCTCAACGAATGAGCAGTTCTTC
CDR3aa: CASSTVGGSTNEQFF

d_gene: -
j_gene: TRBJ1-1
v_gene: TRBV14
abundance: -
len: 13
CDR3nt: TGTGCCAGCAGCTCGCAGGAGAACACTGAAGCTTTCTTT
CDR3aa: CASSSQENTEAFF

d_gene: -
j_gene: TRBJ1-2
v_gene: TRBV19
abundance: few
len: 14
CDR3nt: TGTGCCAGTAGTATCCGACAGGCTAACTATGGCTACACCTTC
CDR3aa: CASSIRQANYGYTF

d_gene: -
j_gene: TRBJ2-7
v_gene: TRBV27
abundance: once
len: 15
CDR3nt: TGTGCCAGCAGTCTGTACGGGGGCCATACCTACGAGCAGTACTTC
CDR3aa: CASSLYGGHTYEQYF

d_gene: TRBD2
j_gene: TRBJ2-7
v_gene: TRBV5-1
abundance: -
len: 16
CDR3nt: TGCGCCAGCAGCTTGTTAGCGGGGGGGTTTTTATACGAGCAGTACTTC
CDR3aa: CASSLLAGGFLYEQYF

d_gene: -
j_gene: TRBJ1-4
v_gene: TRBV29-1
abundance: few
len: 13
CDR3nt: TGCAGCGTTCGAGGGGGGTCCAATGAAAAACTGTTTTTT
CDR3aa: CSVRGGSNEKLFF

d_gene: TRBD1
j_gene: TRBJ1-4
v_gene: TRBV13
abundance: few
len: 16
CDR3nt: TGTGCCAGCAGCCCCGGACAGGGGGTGGCTCGAGAAAAACTGTTTTTT
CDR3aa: CASSPGQGVAREKLFF

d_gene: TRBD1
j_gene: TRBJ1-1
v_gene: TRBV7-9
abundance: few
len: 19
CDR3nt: TGTGCCAGCAGCGACAACCTAGGGACAGGGGCGCTATCGAACACTGAAGCTTTCTTT
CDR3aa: CASSDNLGTGALSNTEAFF

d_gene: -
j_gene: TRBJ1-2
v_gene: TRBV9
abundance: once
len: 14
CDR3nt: TGTGCCAGCAGCGTAGATTACAGGAACTATGGCTACACCTTC
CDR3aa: CASSVDYRNYGYTF

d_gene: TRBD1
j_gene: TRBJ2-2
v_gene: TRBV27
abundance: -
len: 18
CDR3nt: TGTGCCAGCAGTTCGAACAGGGGCTTAGGGCCATCCACCGGGGAGCTGTTTTTT
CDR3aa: CASSSNRGLGPSTGELFF

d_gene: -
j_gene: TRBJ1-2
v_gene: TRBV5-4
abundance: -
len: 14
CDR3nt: TGTGCCAGCAGCTTGGCCCTGGAGAAAAGAGGCTACACCTTC
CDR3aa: CASSLALEKRGYTF

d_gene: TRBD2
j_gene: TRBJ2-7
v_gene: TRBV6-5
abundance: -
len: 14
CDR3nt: TGTGCCAGCACGGGACTAGCTCGAACCTACGAGCAGTACTTC
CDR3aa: CASTGLARTYEQYF

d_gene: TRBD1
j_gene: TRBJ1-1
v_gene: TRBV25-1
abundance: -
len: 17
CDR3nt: TGTGCCAGCAGTGACCCTGGGGGAAGGGACAGGGGAACTGAAGCTTTCTTT
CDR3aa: CASSDPGGRDRGTEAFF

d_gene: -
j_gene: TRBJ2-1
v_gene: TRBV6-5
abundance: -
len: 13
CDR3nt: TGTGCCAGCAGTACCTACAGGGTCGGTGAGCAGTTCTTC
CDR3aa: CASSTYRVGEQFF

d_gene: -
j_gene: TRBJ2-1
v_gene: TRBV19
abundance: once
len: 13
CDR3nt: TGTGCCAGTAGTATAGTGAGAGGTGATGAGCAGTTCTTC
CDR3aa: CASSIVRGDEQFF

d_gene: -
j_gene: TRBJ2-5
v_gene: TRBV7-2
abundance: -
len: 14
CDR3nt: TGTGCCAGCAGCAGGTGGGGGGGGGCAGAGACCCAGTACTTC
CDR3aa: CASSRWGGAETQYF

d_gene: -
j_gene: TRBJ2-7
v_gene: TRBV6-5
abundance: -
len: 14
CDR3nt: TGTGCCAGCAGGGCCTTGGGAACAACCTACGAGCAGTACTTC
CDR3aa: CASRALGTTYEQYF

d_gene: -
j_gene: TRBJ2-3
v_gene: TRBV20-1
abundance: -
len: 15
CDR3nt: TGCAGTGCTAGTTTTATGGGCGGAAGCACAGATACGCAGTATTTT
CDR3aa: CSASFMGGSTDTQYF

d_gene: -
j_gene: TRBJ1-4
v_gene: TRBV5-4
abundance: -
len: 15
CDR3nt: TGTGCCAGCAGCCTGGGGACCGGGACGAATGAAAAACTGTTTTTT
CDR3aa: CASSLGTGTNEKLFF

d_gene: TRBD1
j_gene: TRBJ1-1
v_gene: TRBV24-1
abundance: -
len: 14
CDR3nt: TGTGCCACCAGTGATTCACAGGGGAGGACTGAAGCTTTCTTT
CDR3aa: CATSDSQGRTEAFF

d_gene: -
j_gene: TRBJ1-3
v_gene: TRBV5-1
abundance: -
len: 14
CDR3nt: TGCGCCAGCAGCATTGGACAGCTAGGAAACACCATATATTTT
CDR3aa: CASSIGQLGNTIYF

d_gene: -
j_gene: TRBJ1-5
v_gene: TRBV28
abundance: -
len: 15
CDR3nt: TGTGCCAGCACTCCCTCCCCTGGAGGCAATCAGCCCCAGCATTTT
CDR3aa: CASTPSPGGNQPQHF

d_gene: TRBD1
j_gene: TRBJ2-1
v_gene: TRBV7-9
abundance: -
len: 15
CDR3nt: TGTGCCAGTACCGGGACAGGGGCCGGGGACAATGAGCAGTTCTTC
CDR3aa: CASTGTGAGDNEQFF

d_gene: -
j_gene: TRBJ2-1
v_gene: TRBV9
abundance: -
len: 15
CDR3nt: TGTGCCAGCAGCGGAACCCCGACTAGTGTAGGTGAGCAGTTCTTC
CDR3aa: CASSGTPTSVGEQFF

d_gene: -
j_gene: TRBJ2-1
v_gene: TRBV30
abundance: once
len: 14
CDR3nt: TGTGCCTGGAGGAGCACGAGCTCCTACAATGAGCAGTTCTTC
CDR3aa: CAWRSTSSYNEQFF

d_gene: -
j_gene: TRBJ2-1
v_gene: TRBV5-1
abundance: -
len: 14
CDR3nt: TGCGCCAGCAGCTTGGAGGGTAGTTACAATGAGCAGTTCTTC
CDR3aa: CASSLEGSYNEQFF

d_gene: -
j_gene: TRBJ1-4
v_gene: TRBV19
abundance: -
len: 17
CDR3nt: TGTGCCAGTAGTATGTCGGGACGAGGGAAAACTAATGAAAAACTGTTTTTT
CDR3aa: CASSMSGRGKTNEKLFF

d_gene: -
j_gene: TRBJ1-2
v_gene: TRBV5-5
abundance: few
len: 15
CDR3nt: TGTGCCAGCAGCTTGTGGCTCGGGTTGGACTATGGCTACACCTTC
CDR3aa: CASSLWLGLDYGYTF

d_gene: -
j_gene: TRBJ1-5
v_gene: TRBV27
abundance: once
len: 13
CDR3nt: TGTGCCAGCAGTTTAGGTAGCAATCAGCCCCAGCATTTT
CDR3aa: CASSLGSNQPQHF

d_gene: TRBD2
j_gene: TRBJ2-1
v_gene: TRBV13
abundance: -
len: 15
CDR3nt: TGTGCCAGCAGCTCCCTAGCGGGGTCCTACAATGAGCAGTTCTTC
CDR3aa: CASSSLAGSYNEQFF

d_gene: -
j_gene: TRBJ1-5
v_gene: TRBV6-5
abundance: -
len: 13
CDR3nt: TGTGCCACAGACACCTATAGCAATCAGCCCCAGCATTTT
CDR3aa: CATDTYSNQPQHF

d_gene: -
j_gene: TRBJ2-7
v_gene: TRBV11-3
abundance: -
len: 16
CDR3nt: TGTGCCAGCAGCTTAGAAGGTATAGGCCATGCCTACGAGCAGTACTTC
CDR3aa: CASSLEGIGHAYEQYF

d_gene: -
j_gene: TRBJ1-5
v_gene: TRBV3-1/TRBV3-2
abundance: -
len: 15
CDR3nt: TGTGCCAGCAGCCAACAGGTCGGCCCCAATCAGCCCCAGCATTTT
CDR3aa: CASSQQVGPNQPQHF

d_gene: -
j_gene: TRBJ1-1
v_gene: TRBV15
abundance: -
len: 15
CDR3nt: TGTGCCACCAGCACACGCACCAGAGTCGGGTCTGAAGCTTTCTTT
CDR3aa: CATSTRTRVGSEAFF

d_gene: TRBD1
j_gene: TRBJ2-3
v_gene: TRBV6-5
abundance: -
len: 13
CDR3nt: TGTGCCAGCAGTCGCCAGGGGGTAGATACGCAGTATTTT
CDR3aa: CASSRQGVDTQYF

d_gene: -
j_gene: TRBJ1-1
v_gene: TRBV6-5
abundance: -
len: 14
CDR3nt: TGTGCCAGCAGTAGGGGGGGTCGGGACACTGAAGCTTTCTTT
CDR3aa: CASSRGGRDTEAFF

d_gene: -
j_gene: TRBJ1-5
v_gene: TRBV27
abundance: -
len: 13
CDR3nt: TGTGCCAGCAGTTTAACACGAAATCAGCCCCAGCATTTT
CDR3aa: CASSLTRNQPQHF

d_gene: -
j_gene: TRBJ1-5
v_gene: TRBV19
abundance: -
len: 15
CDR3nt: TGTGCCAGTAGTATAGACCGGGCAGCCAATCAGCCCCAGCATTTT
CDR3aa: CASSIDRAANQPQHF

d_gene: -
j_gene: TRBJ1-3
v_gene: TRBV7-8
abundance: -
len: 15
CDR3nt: TGTGCCAGCAGCGCCCGGGGCCTGGTAGGAAACACCATATATTTT
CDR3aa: CASSARGLVGNTIYF

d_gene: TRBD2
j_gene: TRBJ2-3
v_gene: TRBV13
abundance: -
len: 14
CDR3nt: TGTGCCAGCGGTACTAGCGGGGGGACAGATACGCAGTATTTT
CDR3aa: CASGTSGGTDTQYF

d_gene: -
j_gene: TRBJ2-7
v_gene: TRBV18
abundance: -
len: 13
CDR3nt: TGTGCCAGCTCACCAGGCAGAACGAGCGAGCAGTACTTC
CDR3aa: CASSPGRTSEQYF

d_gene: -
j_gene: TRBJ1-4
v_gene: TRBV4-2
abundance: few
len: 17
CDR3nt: TGTGCCAGCAGCTCCGGGGTTAGGGGCAGCAAGAATGAAAAACTGTTTTTT
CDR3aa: CASSSGVRGSKNEKLFF

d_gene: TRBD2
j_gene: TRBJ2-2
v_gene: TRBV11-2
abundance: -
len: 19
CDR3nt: TGTGCCACCGACCGGGGGCTAGCGGGGGGACTCGCGAACACCGGGGAGCTGTTTTTT
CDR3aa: CATDRGLAGGLANTGELFF

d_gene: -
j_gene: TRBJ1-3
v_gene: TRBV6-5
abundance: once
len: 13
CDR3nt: TGTGCCAGCATCCGGACTGGAGGAAACACCATATATTTT
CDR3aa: CASIRTGGNTIYF

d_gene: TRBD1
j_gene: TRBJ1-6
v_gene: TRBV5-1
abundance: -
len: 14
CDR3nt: TGCGCCAGCAGCTTACAGGGGGCGAATTCACCCCTCCACTTT
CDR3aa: CASSLQGANSPLHF

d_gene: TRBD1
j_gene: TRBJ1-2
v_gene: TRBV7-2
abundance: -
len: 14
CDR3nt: TGTGCCAGCAGAACAGGGGGATCTAACTATGGCTACACCTTC
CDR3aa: CASRTGGSNYGYTF

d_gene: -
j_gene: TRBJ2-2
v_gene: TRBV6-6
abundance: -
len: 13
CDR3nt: TGTGCCAGCAGGCCGACAGGACCCGGGGAGCTGTTTTTT
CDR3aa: CASRPTGPGELFF

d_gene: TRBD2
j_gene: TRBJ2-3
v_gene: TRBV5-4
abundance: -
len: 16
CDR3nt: TGTGCCAGCAGCCCTGGACTAGCGGGGGGGCTGGATACGCAGTATTTT
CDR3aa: CASSPGLAGGLDTQYF

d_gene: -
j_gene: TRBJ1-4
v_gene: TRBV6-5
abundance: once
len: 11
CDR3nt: TGTGCCAGCAGCCTGGGGGAAAAACTGTTTTTT
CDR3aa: CASSLGEKLFF

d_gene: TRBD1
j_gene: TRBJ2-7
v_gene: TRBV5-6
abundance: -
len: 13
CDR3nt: TGTGCCAGCATCGGGACAGGCTCCTACGAGCAGTACTTC
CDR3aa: CASIGTGSYEQYF

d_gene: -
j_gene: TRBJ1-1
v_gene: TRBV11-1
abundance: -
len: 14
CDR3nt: TGTGCCAGCAGTTCCAGCCAGGGATTGTCTGAAGCTTTCTTT
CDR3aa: CASSSSQGLSEAFF

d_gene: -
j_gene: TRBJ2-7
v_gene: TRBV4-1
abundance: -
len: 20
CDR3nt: TGCGCCAGCAGCCGACGAACGTCACACTCGGGGGGCTCTGACTCCTACGAGCAGTACTTC
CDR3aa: CASSRRTSHSGGSDSYEQYF